This T cell receptor (beta chain) stems from a study of T cell responses to AZD1222 COVID-19 vaccine (dated by TCRdb to the early 2020s). For context, the study as a whole: A total of 230 to 250 trial participants underwent TCR sequencing, of whom 207 received two doses of AZD1222 and about 25 received two doses of the MenACWY control vaccine. Trial participants were enrolled by age into subgroups of 18-55, 56-69 and 70-plus years, and around 150, 28 and 57 TCR-sequenced participants, respectively, were included in these subgroups. Paper-wide results and their limitations: Because no day 14 peak-response samples were available, repertoires were characterized only after the peak T cell response. Participants were mostly white British and included more females than males, and it was suggested by the authors that clonal diversity may have been underestimated. CD4 TCRs associated with the vaccine covered the entire spike protein, and the dominant responses were in regions 160-218 and 743-854. Only a handful of AZD1222 recipients were SARS-CoV-2 seropositive at baseline, limiting conclusions about previously exposed vaccinees. After two AZD1222 doses, spike-specific TCR breadth and depth were significantly higher than at day 0 and than in MenACWY recipients. In the small 56-69-year group, the increase in depth fell short of significance, most likely because of low power. Nearly half of unique spike-specific TCRs reportedly recognized epitopes outside regions mutated in the B.1.351 and B.1.1.7 variants.

As concerns this clone: The specificity of this receptor is unknown. Base qualities are not recorded, but no much larger clone differs from it by a single base.

Counted from cysteine to phenylalanine, this CDR3 has 13 amino acids. Just the 39-base CDR3 DNA is kept, in frame starting at base 1. Trimming removed 3 bases from V and 2 bases from J, leaving 7 bases between the germline ends. Read against the paper, the sample's time point label means: about 28 days (+/-7) after the second vaccine dose. Because spike-specific TCR depth and breadth did not differ between the two schedules, AZD1222 recipients who got a second dose at roughly 4 weeks were pooled with those who got a second dose at roughly 12 weeks. Vaccinee samples came from UK trials COV001 and COV002, including a single-blind randomized controlled phase 2/3 trial of AZD1222 (ChAdOx1 nCoV-19) in healthy adults. Trial participant PBMC samples were collected at day 0 and day 28 after the second dose for TCRbeta chain sequencing. The CDR3 regions of human TCRbeta chains were subjected to immunosequencing. The paper's data handling went like this. TCRs in the repertoires were compared against a reference library of SARS-CoV-2-specific TCRs that had been generated with the MIRA antigen-specificity platform. Breadth meant the fraction of unique TCRs that were SARS-CoV-2-associated, whereas depth meant the fraction of total T cells that were SARS-CoV-2-associated. Using the MIRA data, each spike-specific TCR was assigned both to the spike region to which the TCR was reactive and to a CD4 or CD8 class. Log10-transformed breadth and depth values were compared by one-way ANOVA with Sidak's multiple comparisons tests. In TCRdb, the immuneACCESS table is reduced to in-frame sequences with V and J assigned. These tables do not hold every clone; where another copy was compared, an unresolved V gene accounts for under half, and the others remain unexplained. Clone size and V and J calls were adopted from that table, with D and trimming inferred from the DNA. This sample has approximately 150,000 clones in its table, and approximately 92% of those were observed once. The ten largest clones represent around 1.9% of the sample.

Sequencing was performed on peripheral blood, taken 28 days after the second AZD1222 dose. The receptor chain draws on TRBV12-3 or TRBV12-4 and TRBJ1-2; possibly the D gene is TRBD1, per 5 matching bases. The TCR originated in an adult who received the AZD1222 COVID-19 vaccine. The DNA is TGTGCCAGCAGTTTTGGGGCCAACTATGGCTACACCTTC. It translates as CASSFGANYGYTF.